A single sample is the source of the 21 T cell receptor beta chains below, sequenced in a study of CD8+CD57+ T cells in acquired aplastic anemia. Genomic DNA acted as the template from which TCR beta VDJ combination and CDR3 sequence profiling were carried out. TCRdb redid the calling of the reads with MiXCR, one entry per CDR3 protein. The profile shows hundreds of thousands of distinct CDR3 sequences, over 25% of them singletons. Whoever was chosen for sequencing had shown CD8+CD57+ cell expansion by flow cytometry. The sequenced sample consisted of sorted CD4+, CD8+, or CD8+CD57+ T cells (not recorded which) from PBMCs. All receptors derive from a human donor with aplastic anemia.

This clonotype was picked up many times. The rearrangement links TRBV25-1 to TRBJ2-5, with 8 nucleotides matching TRBD2. Germline-derived CDR1 and CDR2 are MGHDK and SYGVNS. The length of the CDR3 is 16 residues. The junction had 6 bases not matched to a gene; V was cut back by 0 bases and J by 3 bases. CDR3 amino acids: CASSEYRAGAKETQYF. CDR3 bases: TGTGCCAGCAGTGAATATCGAGCGGGGGCCAAAGAGACCCAGTACTTC. The entire variable domain, with the rest obtained from reference TRBV25-1 and TRBJ2-5, is as follows: EADIYQTPRYLVIGTGKKITLECSQTMGHDKMYWYQQDPGMELHLIHYSYGVNSTEKGDLSSESTVSRIRTEHFPLTLESARPSHTSQYLCASSEYRAGAKETQYFGPGTRLLVL.

This clonotype occurred a few times. This chain joins TRBV12-3 or TRBV12-4 and TRBJ2-1; possibly TRBD2 for D (7 bases). The CDR3 is 14 residues long. V was trimmed by 5 bases and J by 4 bases, leaving 12 bases between them. Written as DNA, the CDR3 is TGTGCCAGCAGTAAAGGGGGGGGATACAATGAGCAGTTCTTC. The encoded protein is CASSKGGGYNEQFF.

The rearrangement links TRBV12-3 or TRBV12-4 to TRBJ2-7; possibly TRBD1 for D (6 bases). Deletions cut 5 bases from V and 3 bases from J, with 20 bases between. The CDR3 contains 16 residues. The CDR3 protein is CASSTGLGQGFYEQYF. Written as DNA, the CDR3 is TGTGCCAGCAGTACCGGGTTGGGGCAGGGGTTCTACGAGCAGTACTTC.

This clonotype appeared many times. V usage is TRBV7-8 and J usage is TRBJ1-2; D is possibly TRBD1 (5 bases). The CDR3 loop spans 15 amino acids. The ends were cut back, 7 bases at V and 0 bases at J, with 15 bases in the middle. Germline V CDR1 and CDR2: SGHVS, FQNEAQ. CDR3 sequence reads: CASTQGSLPNYGYTF. CDR3 in DNA: TGTGCCAGCACCCAGGGAAGCCTCCCTAACTATGGCTACACCTTC. Full variable domain (outside the CDR3, taken from reference TRBV7-8 and TRBJ1-2): GAGVSQSPRYKVAKRGQDVALRCDPISGHVSLFWYQQALGQGPEFLTYFQNEAQLDKSGLPSDRFFAERPEGSVSTLKIQRTQQEDSAVYLCASTQGSLPNYGYTFGSGTRLTVV.

This clonotype was counted between two and nine times. This sequence joins TRBV5-1 and TRBJ1-2; D is possibly TRBD1 (5 bases). Germline V CDR1 and CDR2: SGHRS, YFSETQ. The CDR3 runs to 18 residues. The V end was cut by 0 bases, the J end by 0 bases, with 18 bases between. CDR3 region: CASSLEIGPGPPNYGYTF. CDR3 DNA: TGCGCCAGCAGCTTGGAGATAGGGCCGGGACCTCCTAACTATGGCTACACCTTC.

The chain links TRBV25-1 to TRBJ1-2; TRBD1 might be the D (6 bases). Germline V CDR1 and CDR2: MGHDK, SYGVNS. This CDR3 spans 14 amino acids. Between the trimmed V and J ends, which lost 7 bases and 2 bases, there was a span of 14 bases. CDR3 residues: CASTPSGQNYGYTF. In DNA form, the CDR3 reads TGTGCCAGCACGCCTAGCGGACAGAACTATGGCTACACCTTC.

This clonotype was seen more than once but under ten times. The rearrangement joins TRBV11-1 to TRBJ1-6; D might be TRBD1 (6 bases). Between the trimmed V and J ends, which lost 2 bases and 0 bases, there was a span of 23 bases. Germline CDR1 is SGHAT and CDR2 is FQDESV (reference sequence). This CDR3 spans 21 amino acids. The CDR3 DNA reads TGTGCCAGCAGCTTAAAGACCCGGGACACTCCTCATAGCTCCTATAATTCACCCCTCCACTTT. It codes for CASSLKTRDTPHSSYNSPLHF. The whole variable domain, filled in from reference TRBV11-1 and TRBJ1-6, reads EAEVAQSPRYKITEKSQAVAFWCDPISGHATLYWYRQILGQGPELLVQFQDESVVDDSQLPKDRFSAERLKGVDSTLKIQPAELGDSAMYLCASSLKTRDTPHSSYNSPLHFGNGTRLTVT.

V gene TRBV7-3 combines with J gene TRBJ2-1; TRBD2 aligns across 9 bases. With 3 bases clipped from V and 4 bases from J, the junction kept 4 bases outside the gene matches. There are 15 residues in the CDR3. CDR1 SGHTA and CDR2 FQGTGA come from the germline V gene. CDR3: CASSLLAGEYNEQFF. CDR3 DNA: TGTGCCAGCAGCTTGTTAGCGGGGGAATACAATGAGCAGTTCTTC.

In its sample, this clonotype was seen many times. The chain is built from TRBV19 and TRBJ2-2; the match to TRBD1 covers 8 bases. This CDR3 contains 14 residues. J was trimmed by 7 bases and V by 2 bases; bases with no gene match: 3. From germline, CDR1 is LNHDA and CDR2 SQIVND (reference sequence). Written as DNA, the CDR3 is TGTGCCAGTAGTATACAGGGGGCAGTCGGGGAGCTGTTTTTT. It encodes CASSIQGAVGELFF.

The chain links TRBV7-9 to TRBJ2-7; 9 bases fit TRBD1. The CDR3 length is 15 residues. The germline V gene encodes CDR1 SEHNR and CDR2 FQNEAQ (reference sequence). V shed 5 bases and J 0 bases; nucleotides not matched to a gene: 5. CDR3 nucleotide sequence: TGTGCCAGCAGCCGACAGGGGGGATCCTCCTACGAGCAGTACGTC. It translates to CASSRQGGSSYEQYV.

In the case of this clonotype: This clone may be a read error of a much larger clone one base away. The chain's CDR3 is CARSSVLTGNSPLHF. The CDR3, as DNA: TGTGCCCGCAGCTCGGTGCTCACTGGGAATTCACCCCTCCACTTT. V usage is TRBV5-8 and J usage is TRBJ1-6; no clear D. The V gene's germline CDR1 is SGHTS and CDR2 YDEGEE. This CDR3 spans 15 amino acids.

The table lists this clonotype with many counts. The chain combines TRBV12-3 or TRBV12-4 with TRBJ1-6; 9 positions agree with TRBD1. The length of the CDR3 is 14 residues. Trimming removed 5 bases from V and 8 bases from J; junction bases left unmatched: 4. The CDR3 nucleotides read TGTGCCAGCAGTGCCCGGACAGGGGATTCACCCCTCCACTTT. As protein: CASSARTGDSPLHF.

The chain is built from TRBV2 and TRBJ2-7; D ambiguous. The CDR3 spans 11 residues. V was cut by 6 bases and J by 6 bases, with 9 bases left in between. Germline CDR1 and CDR2: SNHLY and FYNNEI. The CDR3 nucleotides are TGTGCCAGCAGCCAACCCACCGAGCAGTACTTC. Protein: CASSQPTEQYF. The complete variable domain, with remaining parts taken from reference TRBV2 and TRBJ2-7, reads EPEVTQTPSHQVTQMGQEVILRCVPISNHLYFYWYRQILGQKVEFLVSFYNNEISEKSEIFDDQFSVERPDGSNFTLKIRSTKLEDSAMYFCASSQPTEQYFGPGTRLTVT.

This clonotype turned up a few times. A junction boundary mismatches the germline segment, possibly from a read error. The chain is built from TRBV4-3 and TRBJ2-5; 8 bases map to TRBD1. This CDR3 region has 14 residues. CDR1 and CDR2 (germline): LGHNA, YSLEER. CDR3 nucleotide sequence: TGCGCCAGCAGCCAAGGGACAGGGCTTGGGCTCGTTGTCTTC. It encodes CASSQGTGLGLVVF.

This clonotype has a handful of counts. The chain carries TRBV12-3 or TRBV12-4 and TRBJ1-1; a possible D gene is TRBD1 (5 bases). With 2 bases removed from V and 3 bases from J, the gap between germline ends came to 10 bases. This CDR3 has 14 residues. CDR3 in DNA: TGTGCCAGCAGTTTACAGGGTCTCTACACTGAAGCTTTCTTT. Encoded protein: CASSLQGLYTEAFF.

This chain joins TRBV4-3 and TRBJ2-5; D might be TRBD1 (5 bases). CDR1 and CDR2 (germline): LGHNA, YSLEER. The CDR3 has 14 amino acids. V lost 0 bases and J 5 bases, leaving 10 bases between the germline ends. The CDR3, as DNA: TGCGCCAGCAGCCAAGACAGGGTAGGGGAGACCCAGTACTTC. This sequence encodes CASSQDRVGETQYF.

Remarks on this clonotype: Germline and junction disagree at one end, which may indicate a read error. The chain uses TRBV7-7 and TRBJ2-7, with D maybe TRBD1 (5 bases). The CDR3 extends over 13 amino acids. Germline V gene sequence: CDR1 SSHAT, CDR2 FNYEAQ (reference sequence). CDR3 amino acids: CASSQRQRYEQYF. As DNA, the CDR3 is TGTGCTAGCAGCCAAAGACAGAGGTACGAGCAGTACTTC.

Comments on this clonotype: Given a much more abundant clone one base away, this may be a read error. V gene TRBV7-9 combines with J gene TRBJ1-6; no reliable D call. The germline CDR1 and CDR2 sequences are SEHNR and FQNEAQ (reference sequence). The V and J ends lost 5 bases and 15 bases respectively, with 14 bases between them. CDR3 size: 12 residues. In DNA, the CDR3 is TGTGCCAGCAGCCAGCTGCCTGGTGTCCTCCACTTT. Its translation: CASSQLPGVLHF.

This clonotype came up many times. The J gene is TRBJ1-6, the V gene TRBV7-2; TRBD1 might be the D (6 bases). The germline gives CDR1 SGHTA, CDR2 FQGNSA. Trimming shortened V by 1 base and J by 7 bases, and 14 bases separated the two germline ends. CDR3 length: 16 amino acids. Written as DNA, the CDR3 is TGTGCCAGCAGCTTAGGTAAAGGGACACAAAATTCACCCCTCCACTTT. This gives the protein CASSLGKGTQNSPLHF.

The table lists this clonotype with many counts. The CDR3 loop reads CASSTHTGDSYSPLHF. In DNA, the CDR3 is TGTGCCAGCAGCACTCACACAGGGGACTCCTATTCACCCCTCCACTTT. This sequence joins TRBV7-2 and TRBJ1-6, with 7 nucleotides matching TRBD1. The length of the CDR3 is 16 residues. J was trimmed by 8 bases and V by 5 bases; bases with no gene match: 12. Germline V CDR1 and CDR2: SGHTA, FQGNSA.

This clonotype has only a few counts. The chain couples TRBV11-1 to TRBJ2-3; TRBD2 matches at 13 bases. The CDR3 consists of 15 residues. Germline lookup yields CDR1 SGHAT and CDR2 FQDESV (reference sequence). V gave up 5 bases and J gave up 5 bases; unmatched junction bases: 4. CDR3 sequence: CASSARTSGGDTQYF. Here the CDR3 DNA reads TGTGCCAGCAGCGCGCGGACTAGCGGGGGAGATACGCAGTATTTT. Using reference TRBV11-1 and TRBJ2-3 for the parts outside the CDR3, the full variable domain is EAEVAQSPRYKITEKSQAVAFWCDPISGHATLYWYRQILGQGPELLVQFQDESVVDDSQLPKDRFSAERLKGVDSTLKIQPAELGDSAMYLCASSARTSGGDTQYFGPGTRLTVL.